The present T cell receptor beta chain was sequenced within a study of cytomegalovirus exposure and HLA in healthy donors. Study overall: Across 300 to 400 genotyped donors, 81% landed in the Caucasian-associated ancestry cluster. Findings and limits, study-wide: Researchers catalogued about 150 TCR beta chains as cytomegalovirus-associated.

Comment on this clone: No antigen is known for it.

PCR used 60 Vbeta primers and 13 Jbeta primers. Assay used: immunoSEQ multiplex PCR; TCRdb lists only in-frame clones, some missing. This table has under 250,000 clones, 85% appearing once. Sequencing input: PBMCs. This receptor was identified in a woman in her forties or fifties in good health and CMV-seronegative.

The CDR3 sequence is CASSVRRDRGNQPQHF. For the CDR3, the DNA is TGTGCCAGCAGTGTGAGGAGGGATCGGGGCAATCAGCCCCAGCATTTT. The gene calls are TRBV6-1 and TRBJ1-5; no firm D call. V was trimmed by 4 bases and J by 2 bases, leaving 15 bases between them. The CDR3 covers 16 residues. Germline loops: CDR1 MNHNS, CDR2 SASEGT.